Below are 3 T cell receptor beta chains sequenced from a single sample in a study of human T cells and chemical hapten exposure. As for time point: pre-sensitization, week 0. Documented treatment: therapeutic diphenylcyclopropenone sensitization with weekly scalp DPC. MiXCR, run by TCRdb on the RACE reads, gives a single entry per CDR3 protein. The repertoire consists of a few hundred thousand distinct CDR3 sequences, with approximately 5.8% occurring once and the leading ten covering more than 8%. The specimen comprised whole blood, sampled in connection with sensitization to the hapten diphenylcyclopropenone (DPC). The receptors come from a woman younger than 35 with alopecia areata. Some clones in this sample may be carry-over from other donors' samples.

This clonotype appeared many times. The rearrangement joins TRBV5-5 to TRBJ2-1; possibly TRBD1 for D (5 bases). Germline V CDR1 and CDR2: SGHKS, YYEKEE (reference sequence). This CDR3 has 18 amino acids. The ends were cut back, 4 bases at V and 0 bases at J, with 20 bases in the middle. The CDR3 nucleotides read TGTGCCAGCAGCCAAGGACACCAGACGAGTTTCTCCTACAATGAGCAGTTCTTC. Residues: CASSQGHQTSFSYNEQFF.

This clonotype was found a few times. This CDR3 is CASSSVWGLSYEQYF. The CDR3 DNA is TGTGCCAGCAGCTCCGTCTGGGGGTTGTCCTACGAGCAGTACTTC. The chain uses TRBV5-5 and TRBJ2-7; TRBD1 or TRBD2 may be the D gene (5 bases each). Deletions cut 3 bases from V and 1 base from J, with 14 bases between. The CDR3 has 15 residues. The germline gives CDR1 SGHKS, CDR2 YYEKEE (reference sequence).

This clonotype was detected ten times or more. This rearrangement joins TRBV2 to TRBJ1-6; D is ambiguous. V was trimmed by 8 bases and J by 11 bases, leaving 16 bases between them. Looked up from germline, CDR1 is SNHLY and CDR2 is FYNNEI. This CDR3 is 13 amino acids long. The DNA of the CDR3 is TGTGCCAGCCTACCGGGAAGGGATCCACCCCTCCACTTT. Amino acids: CASLPGRDPPLHF.